This is a list of T cell receptor beta chains from one sample in a study of shared clonotypes between healthy human individuals. Measured with immunoSEQ multiplex PCR; TCRdb has only the in-frame clones, and not every one. In the table there are fewer than 3 million clones, under 95% of which are singletons. Source material: naive CD4+ T cells from PBMCs. Receptors originate from a man between 18 and 35 years old in good health. Some clones in this sample may be carry-over from other donors' samples. Both conserved end residues are part of each CDR3. D genes are given only for firm matches. Clone size, where shown, is once, few, many, or a class for clones that have expanded.

CDR3,DNA,V,D,J,size
CARRGGTSTDTQYF,TGTGCCAGGAGGGGGGGGACTAGCACAGATACGCAGTATTTT,TRBV2,.,TRBJ2-3,.
CASSLPGGLGTQYF,TGTGCCAGCAGCTTGCCCGGGGGATTGGGGACCCAGTACTTC,TRBV5-4,.,TRBJ2-5,.
CASAQREVSNTGELFF,TGCGCCAGCGCTCAGCGGGAGGTTTCGAACACCGGGGAGCTGTTTTTT,TRBV5-1,TRBD2,TRBJ2-2,.
CASSLDSLSYNEQFF,TGCGCCAGCAGCTTGGACAGTTTGTCCTACAATGAGCAGTTCTTC,TRBV5-1,.,TRBJ2-1,.
CASSLVGNTEAFF,TGTGCCAGCAGCTTAGTTGGGAACACTGAAGCTTTCTTT,TRBV7-8,.,TRBJ1-1,.
CASSPSRTSGSFGEQFF,TGTGCCAGCAGCCCCAGTAGGACTAGCGGGAGTTTCGGTGAGCAGTTCTTC,TRBV7-3,TRBD2,TRBJ2-1,.
CASSQTGKTNEKLFF,TGTGCCAGCAGTCAAACAGGGAAGACTAATGAAAAACTGTTTTTT,TRBV28,.,TRBJ1-4,.
CASSGSSGSGETQYF,TGTGCCAGCAGCGGGTCTAGCGGGAGTGGAGAGACCCAGTACTTC,TRBV9,TRBD2,TRBJ2-5,.
CASSLPGNSYEQYF,TGTGCCAGCAGTTTACCAGGGAACTCCTACGAGCAGTACTTC,TRBV28,.,TRBJ2-7,.
CASSPGQRIGEQFF,TGTGCCAGCAGCCCGGGACAGAGGATAGGTGAGCAGTTCTTC,TRBV7-2,TRBD1,TRBJ2-1,.
CASSYGTVGYEQYF,TGTGCCAGCAGTTACGGGACAGTCGGTTACGAGCAGTACTTC,TRBV6-6,TRBD1,TRBJ2-7,.
CASSGGLAGVNTDTQYF,TGCGCCAGCAGCGGGGGACTAGCGGGAGTGAACACAGATACGCAGTATTTT,TRBV5-1,TRBD2,TRBJ2-3,.
CASSEGGETQYF,TGTGCCAGCAGTGAGGGGGGGGAGACCCAGTACTTC,TRBV2,TRBD2,TRBJ2-5,.
CASSTLGPSNQPQHF,TGTGCCAGCAGTACCTTAGGACCGAGCAATCAGCCCCAGCATTTT,TRBV6-6,.,TRBJ1-5,once
CASSPSGYEQYF,TGTGCCAGCAGTCCTAGCGGCTACGAGCAGTACTTC,TRBV6-1,TRBD2,TRBJ2-7,.
CSVDWSGGKAGELFF,TGCAGCGTTGATTGGTCCGGGGGGAAAGCCGGGGAGCTGTTTTTT,TRBV29-1,TRBD2,TRBJ2-2,once
CASSYPTGHASSYNEQFF,TGCGCCAGCAGCTACCCGACGGGACATGCGAGCTCCTACAATGAGCAGTTCTTC,TRBV5-1,.,TRBJ2-1,.
CASSFITSGTNTGELFF,TGTGCCAGCAGCTTCATAACTAGCGGGACGAACACCGGGGAGCTGTTTTTT,TRBV5-6,TRBD2,TRBJ2-2,.
CASSPTHNEQFF,TGTGCCAGCTCACCGACACACAATGAGCAGTTCTTC,TRBV18,.,TRBJ2-1,.
CASSLISGAKQETQYF,TGTGCCAGCAGTTTAATTTCGGGGGCCAAGCAAGAGACCCAGTACTTC,TRBV28,.,TRBJ2-5,.